This T cell receptor (beta chain) derives from a study of cytomegalovirus exposure and HLA in healthy donors. 60 Vbeta and 13 Jbeta primers were used in PCR. TCRdb's table, derived via immunoSEQ multiplex PCR, lists solely in-frame clones and lacks some. Here the sample spans some 120,000 clones, approximately 80% being singletons. In regard to this clone: The antigen is unknown.

Notes on the study in general: Being indistinguishable, some V segments were excluded, TRBV6-2 and TRBV6-3 among them. A later analysis appeared to link common viral pathogens to several of the most significant clusters.

Germline values: CDR1 SGHTA, CDR2 FQGNSA. The CDR3 runs 15 residues. J lost 6 bases, V lost 3 bases, and 6 bases had no gene match. This donor had no CMV serostatus on record. Sequenced sample: PBMCs. This TCR was recovered from a human donor in good health. The rearrangement uses TRBV7-2 and TRBJ2-3, with TRBD2 identical over 10 bases. The CDR3 is CASSLGSGGQDTQYF. Written as DNA, the CDR3 is TGTGCCAGCAGCTTGGGTAGCGGGGGGCAGGATACGCAGTATTTT.